This TCR beta chain comes out of a study of tumor and adjacent non-tumor tissue in lung cancer. Three rounds of nested PCR, following a modified ARM-PCR protocol, produced the TCRbeta library. TCRdb ran MiXCR on the multiplex PCR reads and lists one entry per CDR3 protein. The data show around 200,000 distinct CDR3 sequences, with 71% seen just once and approximately 26% held by the top ten. This clonotype was seen many times. RNA was extracted from bulk tissue without any cell sorting. Germline CDR1 reads SGHNT; CDR2 reads YYREEE (reference sequence). Deletions cut 2 bases from V and 1 base from J, with 8 bases between. This CDR3 comprises 14 residues.

The sequencing input was lung tumor tissue. The rearrangement links TRBV5-4 to TRBJ2-3; D not certain. This TCR was sampled from a man aged 55 to 70 with non-small cell lung cancer. The CDR3 here is CASSFESGTDTQYF. As DNA, the CDR3 is TGTGCCAGCAGCTTTGAGAGTGGCACAGATACGCAGTATTTT.